These 14 T cell receptor beta chains were all obtained from the same sample, sequenced in a study of brain T cells in children with intractable seizures. Method: immunoSEQ multiplex PCR; TCRdb's copy keeps in-frame clones and lacks some. The top ten hold 5.7% of the sample, which has about 320,000 clones, more than 85% seen once. Time point specified: blood from clinic visit 5 months post-surgery; TSC patient then seizure free. This specimen consisted of peripheral blood, obtained around 5 months after surgery. The receptors stem from a boy under two years old with tuberous sclerosis and intractable seizures.

This rearrangement joins TRBV11-1 to TRBJ1-1; 7 positions match TRBD1. The germline V gene encodes CDR1 SGHAT and CDR2 FQDESV (reference sequence). Trimming took 4 bases from V and 2 from J; bases not matched to a gene: 4. CDR3 length equals 14 residues. The CDR3 DNA sequence: TGTGCCAGCAGCTGGGGACAGCAAAACACTGAAGCTTTCTTT. This codes for CASSWGQQNTEAFF.

V is TRBV14 and J is TRBJ1-3; no clear D gene. Germline values: CDR1 SGHDN, CDR2 FVKESK. CDR3 length equals 15 residues. With 6 bases removed from V and 0 bases from J, the gap between germline ends came to 12 bases. The CDR3: CASSQRSVSGNTIYF. CDR3 nucleotide sequence: TGTGCCAGCAGTCAGAGAAGCGTCTCTGGAAACACCATATATTTT. Full variable domain (outside the CDR3, taken from reference TRBV14 and TRBJ1-3): EAGVTQFPSHSVIEKGQTVTLRCDPISGHDNLYWYRRVMGKEIKFLLHFVKESKQDESGMPNNRFLAERTGGTYSTLKVQPAELEDSGVYFCASSQRSVSGNTIYFGEGSWLTVV.

This sequence joins TRBV2 and TRBJ1-2, with 7 bases lining up with TRBD1. The CDR3 is 13 residues long. CDR1 is SNHLY, CDR2 FYNNEI, per germline. The junction had 5 bases not matched to a gene; V was cut back by 3 bases and J by 7 bases. CDR3 amino acids: CASSETGRGGYTF. The DNA of the CDR3 is TGTGCCAGCAGTGAGACAGGGCGGGGTGGCTACACCTTC. Based on the CDR3 plus reference TRBV2 and TRBJ1-2, the full variable domain is EPEVTQTPSHQVTQMGQEVILRCVPISNHLYFYWYRQILGQKVEFLVSFYNNEISEKSEIFDDQFSVERPDGSNFTLKIRSTKLEDSAMYFCASSETGRGGYTFGSGTRLTVV.

To note about this clone: Other DNA sequences of this sample code for an identical CDR3. The chain has TRBV5-5 and TRBJ1-5, with 8 positions matching TRBD1. The germline CDR1 and CDR2 sequences are SGHKS and YYEKEE (reference sequence). V shed 0 bases and J 7 bases; nucleotides not matched to a gene: 6. The CDR3 consists of 15 residues. CDR3 bases: TGTGCCAGCAGCTTGGTGGCAGGGGGCGGACAGCCCCAGCATTTT. It translates to CASSLVAGGGQPQHF.

The CDR3 nucleotides are TGTGCCAGCAGCGTAGTGGGTCTTCCAGGGCCCCTCAGCACAGATACGCAGTATTTT. As protein: CASSVVGLPGPLSTDTQYF. The V call is TRBV9, the J call TRBJ2-3; tentative D call: TRBD1 (5 bases). This CDR3 comprises 19 residues. The germline V gene encodes CDR1 SGDLS and CDR2 YYNGEE. Trimming took off 0 bases at V and 0 bases at J, with 20 bases between the two ends.

This clone has just one count. The chain joins TRBV7-3 to TRBJ2-2; weak D call: TRBD1 (6 bases). The CDR3 is 15 amino acids. The germline V and J ends were trimmed by 5 bases and 1 base, with 11 bases remaining between them. CDR1 is SGHTA and CDR2 is FQGTGA in the germline V gene. CDR3 residues: CASSPQTGNTGELFF. Here the CDR3 DNA reads TGTGCCAGCAGCCCTCAGACAGGGAACACCGGGGAGCTGTTTTTT. Full variable domain (outside the CDR3, taken from reference TRBV7-3 and TRBJ2-2): GAGVSQTPSNKVTEKGKYVELRCDPISGHTALYWYRQSLGQGPEFLIYFQGTGAADDSGLPNDRFFAVRPEGSVSTLKIQRTERGDSAVYLCASSPQTGNTGELFFGEGSRLTVL.

V and J are TRBV5-1 and TRBJ1-1, with D maybe TRBD1 (6 bases). The V end lost 4 bases, the J end lost 7 bases, and 11 bases lay between the germline ends. CDR3 length equals 12 residues. CDR1 and CDR2 from the germline V gene are SGHRS and YFSETQ. The CDR3 loop reads CASSLDSLEAFF. CDR3 bases: TGCGCCAGCAGCCTGGACAGCCTTGAAGCTTTCTTT.

The chain has TRBV6-1 and TRBJ2-7, with 9 bases aligning to TRBD2. Germline CDR1 reads MNHNS; CDR2 reads SASEGT. V was pared by 2 bases and J by 0 bases, with 8 bases of the junction left unmatched. The CDR3 is made up of 17 amino acids. Written as DNA, the CDR3 is TGTGCCAGCAGTGAAAAAGTGAGCGGGGGGTACTCCTACGAGCAGTACTTC. Residues: CASSEKVSGGYSYEQYF.

The chain recombines TRBV6-5 with TRBJ2-7; unclear D gene. The germline gives CDR1 MNHEY, CDR2 SVGAGI. V lost 0 bases to trimming and J lost 0 bases, with 6 bases between them. The CDR3 loop spans 14 amino acids. The CDR3 nucleotides are TGTGCCAGCAGTTACTCGCGAAACTCCTACGAGCAGTACTTC. Translated: CASSYSRNSYEQYF.

The chain couples TRBV10-1 to TRBJ1-5; unclear D gene. V was shortened by 6 bases and J by 9 bases, with 15 bases between the two germline ends. There are 13 residues in the CDR3. Germline V gene sequence: CDR1 WNHNN, CDR2 SYGVQD (reference sequence). Written as DNA, the CDR3 is TGCGCCAGCAGACACTACTTTTTTTCGCCCCAGCATTTT. Translated, it gives CASRHYFFSPQHF.

The chain joins TRBV30 to TRBJ1-5; D is perhaps TRBD1 (5 bases). The CDR3 is made up of 15 amino acids. Germline V gene data show CDR1 as GTSNPN and CDR2 as SVGIG (reference sequence). V gave up 1 base and J gave up 0 bases, with 10 bases separating them. The CDR3 protein is CAWSGGGNSNQPQHF. CDR3 coding DNA: TGTGCCTGGAGTGGGGGCGGGAATAGCAATCAGCCCCAGCATTTT.

The chain employs TRBV7-8 and TRBJ1-2; 11 bases are a match to TRBD1. CDR1 SGHVS and CDR2 FQNEAQ come from the germline V gene. CDR3 length equals 16 residues. V shed 2 bases and J 8 bases; nucleotides not matched to a gene: 10. The CDR3 DNA follows: TGTGCCAGCAGCTTACTTACAGGACAGGGGGCGCAGGGCTACACCTTC. It yields the protein CASSLLTGQGAQGYTF.

The J gene is TRBJ2-7, the V gene TRBV7-2, with D unresolved. Germline V gives CDR1 SGHTA, CDR2 FQGNSA. There are 12 residues in the CDR3. V was cut by 1 base and J by 3 bases, with 4 bases left in between. CDR3 bases: TGTGCCAGCAGCTTAGTCGGCTACGAGCAGTACTTC. It yields the protein CASSLVGYEQYF.

The chain joins TRBV19 to TRBJ1-4; D perhaps matches TRBD1 (5 bases). CDR3 length equals 14 residues. The germline gives CDR1 LNHDA, CDR2 SQIVND (reference sequence). V lost 8 bases to trimming and J lost 3 bases, with 13 bases between them. CDR3 loop: CASFPGGANEKLFF. The CDR3 DNA reads as TGTGCCAGTTTTCCGGGGGGGGCTAATGAAAAACTGTTTTTT. Full variable domain (missing parts from reference TRBV19 and TRBJ1-4): DGGITQSPKYLFRKEGQNVTLSCEQNLNHDAMYWYRQDPGQGLRLIYYSQIVNDFQKGDIAEGYSVSREKKESFPLTVTSAQKNPTAFYLCASFPGGANEKLFFGSGTQLSVL.